Listed below are T cell receptor beta chains from one sample, sequenced in a study of blood T cell repertoires in COVID-19. Here immunoSEQ multiplex PCR was the method, and the copy in TCRdb shows in-frame clones only, minus some. Found here are roughly 40,000 clones, 65% to 85% of them singletons; the top ten hold approximately 32%. Sample: peripheral blood. All receptors derive from a man older than 75 with active or convalescent COVID-19. Each CDR3 is given with its conserved first and last residue. The D gene is left open where the match is weak. Expanded clones are given a class, and other clones once, few, many or no size at all.

-	TRBV7-9	TRBJ1-3	TRBD1	CASRQGQDHIYF	TGTGCCAGCAGGCAAGGACAGGATCACATATATTTT
-	TRBV6-4	TRBJ1-4	-	CAKQDSPTNEKLFF	TGTGCCAAACAGGACAGCCCAACTAATGAAAAACTGTTTTTT
once	TRBV3-1/TRBV3-2	TRBJ1-4	-	CASSHFVTEKLFF	TGTGCCAGCAGCCACTTCGTTACAGAAAAACTGTTTTTT
-	TRBV6-4	TRBJ1-2	-	CASSPQFYGYTF	TGTGCCAGCAGCCCGCAGTTCTATGGCTACACCTTC
-	TRBV4-2	TRBJ1-2	-	CASSQDSRGGEYGYTF	TGTGCCAGCAGCCAAGATAGTCGGGGAGGAGAGTATGGCTACACCTTC
-	TRBV5-6	TRBJ1-1	TRBD1	CASSEGTGALLTEAFF	TGTGCCAGCAGCGAGGGGACAGGGGCACTACTTACTGAAGCTTTCTTT
-	TRBV25-1	TRBJ1-2	TRBD1	CASRQGARGYTF	TGTGCCAGCAGGCAGGGGGCAAGGGGCTACACCTTC
-	TRBV2	TRBJ2-3	TRBD2	CASSPTFGLAGGRTDTQYF	TGTGCCAGCAGTCCCACCTTCGGACTAGCGGGGGGACGGACAGATACGCAGTATTTT
-	TRBV19	TRBJ1-6	-	CASSRFTSSYNSPLHF	TGTGCCAGTAGTAGGTTCACGAGCTCCTATAATTCACCCCTCCACTTT
-	TRBV28	TRBJ1-1	-	CASVLGQSAFF	TGTGCCAGCGTACTTGGGCAGTCGGCTTTCTTT
once	TRBV19	TRBJ2-1	TRBD2	CASRTSGGTLSYNEQFF	TGTGCCAGTCGTACTAGCGGGGGGACCTTGTCCTACAATGAGCAGTTCTTC
-	TRBV5-5	TRBJ1-2	TRBD1	CASSDGQGSQYGYTF	TGTGCCAGCAGCGACGGACAGGGATCACAGTATGGCTACACCTTC
-	TRBV11-2	TRBJ1-2	-	CASSPDLWRFGYTF	TGTGCCAGCAGCCCAGATCTTTGGCGGTTTGGCTACACCTTC
-	TRBV27	TRBJ1-1	-	CASSLAGTWDTEAFF	TGTGCCAGCAGTTTGGCAGGGACTTGGGACACTGAAGCTTTCTTT
-	TRBV7-8	TRBJ1-1	TRBD1	CASSLVGQANTEAFF	TGTGCCAGCAGCTTAGTGGGACAGGCGAACACTGAAGCTTTCTTT
-	TRBV14	TRBJ1-1	TRBD1	CASSPRQGLNTEAFF	TGTGCCAGCAGCCCACGACAGGGTCTGAACACTGAAGCTTTCTTT